The 8 T cell receptor beta chains listed next were all sequenced from one sample in a study of CD8 T cells in Susac syndrome. RNA totalling roughly 0.5 to 1 ug underwent reverse transcription with random hexamers. TCRdb reanalysed the immunoSEQ multiplex PCR reads using MiXCR and keeps one entry per CDR3 protein. The data show about 190,000 distinct CDR3 sequences, with around 95% seen just once and approximately 0.089% held by the top ten. The sample consisted of CD4+ T cells from PBMCs. These receptors all come from a human donor with Susac syndrome.

The chain is built from TRBV6-5 and TRBJ1-6, with 7 bases that match TRBD1. The CDR3 runs 13 residues. V lost 9 bases to trimming and J lost 5 bases; unmatched junction nucleotides: 4. Germline lookup yields CDR1 MNHEY and CDR2 SVGAGI. The CDR3 is CASSGTDNSPLHF. The CDR3 region has the DNA TGTGCCAGTTCCGGGACAGATAATTCACCCCTCCACTTT.

This sequence joins TRBV2 and TRBJ2-7, with TRBD2 as a possible D gene (6 bases). V lost 4 bases to trimming and J lost 3 bases, with 16 bases between them. The CDR3 contains 15 residues. Per germline, CDR1 SNHLY and CDR2 FYNNEI. This chain's CDR3 is CASSAGRGIVYEQYF. CDR3 DNA sequence: TGTGCCAGCAGTGCGGGCCGGGGGATAGTCTACGAGCAGTACTTC.

The gene calls are TRBV4-1 and TRBJ2-7, with TRBD1 as a possible D gene (6 bases). Looked up from germline, CDR1 is MGHRA and CDR2 is YSYEKL. Trimming shortened V by 0 bases and J by 3 bases, and 12 bases separated the two germline ends. The CDR3 extends over 15 amino acids. The CDR3 sequence: CASSQDPGQNYEQYF. Written as DNA, the CDR3 is TGCGCCAGCAGCCAAGACCCCGGACAGAACTACGAGCAGTACTTC.

V is TRBV20-1 and J is TRBJ1-2; tentative D call: TRBD1 (6 bases). With 0 bases removed from V and 7 bases from J, the gap between germline ends came to 21 bases. The V gene's germline CDR1 is DFQATT and CDR2 SNEGSKA (reference sequence). CDR3 size: 16 residues. Written as DNA, the CDR3 is TGCAGTGCTAGAGATAGGGCAGGGGCCTTAAGGTTTGGCTACACCTTC. Translated, it gives CSARDRAGALRFGYTF.

This sequence joins TRBV20-1 and TRBJ2-2, with 8 bases matching TRBD2. V dropped 0 bases and J dropped 5; count of bases not matched to a gene: 5. Germline V gene sequence: CDR1 DFQATT, CDR2 SNEGSKA (reference sequence). There are 15 residues in the CDR3. The CDR3: CSARDVAGPTGELFF. In DNA form, the CDR3 reads TGCAGTGCTAGAGACGTAGCGGGGCCGACCGGGGAGCTGTTTTTT.

This sequence joins TRBV9 and TRBJ1-4, with 9 bases fitting TRBD1. The CDR3 is 14 residues long. After removal of 4 bases from V and 10 bases from J, the junction contained 8 bases not matched to a gene. Germline V gene data show CDR1 as SGDLS and CDR2 as YYNGEE. The CDR3 bases are TGTGCCAGCAGCCCTGAGGGACAGGGTGGAAAACTGTTTTTT. As protein: CASSPEGQGGKLFF.

The chain links TRBV7-3 to TRBJ1-2; D possibly corresponds to TRBD1 (6 bases). The CDR3 spans 12 residues. The ends were cut back, 4 bases at V and 4 bases at J, with 7 bases in the middle. CDR1 and CDR2 (germline): SGHTA, FQGTGA. As DNA, the CDR3 is TGTGCCAGCAGCTCGGACAGCTATGGCTACACCTTC. Encoded protein: CASSSDSYGYTF.

This chain uses TRBV5-1 with TRBJ2-7; D is unclear. Germline loops: CDR1 SGHRS, CDR2 YFSETQ. This CDR3 region has 12 residues. V was cut by 0 bases and J by 7 bases, with 8 bases left in between. The CDR3 here is CASSLDSWEQYF. The CDR3 nucleotides read TGCGCCAGCAGCTTGGATTCGTGGGAGCAGTACTTC. The full variable domain, its missing parts supplied by reference TRBV5-1 and TRBJ2-7, is KAGVTQTPRYLIKTRGQQVTLSCSPISGHRSVSWYQQTPGQGLQFLFEYFSETQRNKGNFPGRFSGRQFSNSRSEMNVSTLELGDSALYLCASSLDSWEQYFGPGTRLTVT.